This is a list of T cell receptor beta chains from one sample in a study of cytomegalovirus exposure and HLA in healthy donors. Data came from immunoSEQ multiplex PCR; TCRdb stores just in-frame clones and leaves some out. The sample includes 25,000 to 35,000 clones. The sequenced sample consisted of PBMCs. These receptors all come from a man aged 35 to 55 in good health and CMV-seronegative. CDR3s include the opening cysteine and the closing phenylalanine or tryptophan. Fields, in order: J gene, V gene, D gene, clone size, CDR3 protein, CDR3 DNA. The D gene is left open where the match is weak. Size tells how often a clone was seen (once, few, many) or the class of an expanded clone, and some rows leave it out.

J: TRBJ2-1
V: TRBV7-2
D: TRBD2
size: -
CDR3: CASTTSGSWNEQFF
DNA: TGTGCCAGCACCACTAGCGGGAGTTGGAATGAGCAGTTCTTC

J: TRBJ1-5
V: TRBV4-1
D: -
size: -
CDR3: CASSQVQAGDQPQHF
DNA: TGCGCCAGCAGCCAAGTCCAGGCCGGCGATCAGCCCCAGCATTTT

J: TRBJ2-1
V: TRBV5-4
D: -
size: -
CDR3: CASSPGLDNEQFF
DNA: TGTGCCAGCAGCCCGGGACTTGACAATGAGCAGTTCTTC

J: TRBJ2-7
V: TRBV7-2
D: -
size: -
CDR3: CASSLGLAGQYF
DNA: TGTGCCAGCAGCTTAGGGCTGGCGGGGCAGTACTTC

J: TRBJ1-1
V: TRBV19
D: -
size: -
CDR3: CASSISGASTEAFF
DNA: TGTGCCAGTAGTATATCAGGGGCTAGCACTGAAGCTTTCTTT

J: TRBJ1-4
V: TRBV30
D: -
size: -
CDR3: CAWSGVSNEKLFF
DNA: TGTGCCTGGAGCGGGGTATCTAATGAAAAACTGTTTTTT

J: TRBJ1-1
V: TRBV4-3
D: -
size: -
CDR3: CASSQGGGRLNTEAFF
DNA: TGCGCCAGCAGCCAAGGGGGGGGCAGATTGAACACTGAAGCTTTCTTT

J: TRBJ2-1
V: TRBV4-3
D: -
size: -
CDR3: CASSLSRGGDNEQFF
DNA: TGCGCCAGCAGCCTCTCTCGGGGAGGTGACAATGAGCAGTTCTTC

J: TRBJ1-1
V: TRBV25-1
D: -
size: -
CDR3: CASSAGVTEAFF
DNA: TGTGCCAGCAGTGCGGGGGTCACTGAAGCTTTCTTT

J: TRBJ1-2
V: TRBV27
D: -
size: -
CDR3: CASSFGGAGKNYGYTF
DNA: TGTGCCAGCAGTTTCGGGGGGGCAGGGAAGAACTATGGCTACACCTTC

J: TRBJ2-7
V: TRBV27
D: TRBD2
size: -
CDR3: CASRPGLAGGGYEQYF
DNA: TGTGCCAGCAGGCCGGGACTAGCGGGAGGAGGTTACGAGCAGTACTTC

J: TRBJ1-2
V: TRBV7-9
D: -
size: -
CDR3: CASSLDYRERGAYGYTF
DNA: TGTGCCAGCAGCTTAGATTACCGGGAGCGCGGAGCATATGGCTACACCTTC

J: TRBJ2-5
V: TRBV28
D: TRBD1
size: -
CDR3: CANSPGQGRETQYF
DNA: TGTGCCAATTCCCCGGGACAGGGTCGGGAGACCCAGTACTTC

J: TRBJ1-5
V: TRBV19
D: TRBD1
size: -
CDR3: CASGTGGSNQPQHF
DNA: TGTGCCAGTGGGACAGGGGGAAGCAATCAGCCCCAGCATTTT

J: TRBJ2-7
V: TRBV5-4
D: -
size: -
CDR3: CASSSSSYEQYF
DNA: TGTGCCAGCAGCTCGAGCTCCTACGAGCAGTACTTC

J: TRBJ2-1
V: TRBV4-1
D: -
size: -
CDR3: CASSQETGRREQFF
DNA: TGCGCCAGCAGCCAAGAAACGGGAAGGCGTGAGCAGTTCTTC

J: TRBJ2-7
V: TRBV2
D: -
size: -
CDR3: CASTKDSSTIYEQYF
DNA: TGTGCCAGCACAAAAGACTCTTCGACTATTTATGAGCAGTACTTC

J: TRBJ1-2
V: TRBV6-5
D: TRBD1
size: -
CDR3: CASSMTGNYGYTF
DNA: TGTGCCAGCAGTATGACAGGGAACTATGGCTACACCTTC

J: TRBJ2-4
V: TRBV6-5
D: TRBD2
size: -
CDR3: CASARTRRVDIQYF
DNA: TGTGCCAGCGCAAGGACTAGACGTGTGGACATTCAGTACTTC

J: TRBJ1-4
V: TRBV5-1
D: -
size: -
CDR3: CASRKQGPATNEKLFF
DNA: TGCGCCAGCAGAAAACAGGGACCTGCAACTAATGAAAAACTGTTTTTT

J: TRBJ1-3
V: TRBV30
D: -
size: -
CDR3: CAWSVGVFGNTIYF
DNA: TGTGCCTGGAGTGTAGGGGTATTTGGAAACACCATATATTTT

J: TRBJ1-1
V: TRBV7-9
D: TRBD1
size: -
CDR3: CASRETGLNTEAFF
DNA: TGTGCCAGCAGGGAGACAGGGCTGAACACTGAAGCTTTCTTT

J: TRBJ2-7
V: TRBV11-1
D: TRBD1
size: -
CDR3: CASSFSQGIAYEQYF
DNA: TGTGCCAGCAGCTTTTCACAGGGGATAGCCTACGAGCAGTACTTC

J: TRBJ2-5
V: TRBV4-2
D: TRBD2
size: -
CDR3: CASSHELAGGEGETQYF
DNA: TGTGCCAGCAGCCATGAACTAGCGGGAGGGGAGGGGGAGACCCAGTACTTC

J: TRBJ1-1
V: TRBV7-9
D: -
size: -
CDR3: CASSLQDIEAFF
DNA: TGTGCCAGCAGTTTACAGGATATTGAAGCTTTCTTT

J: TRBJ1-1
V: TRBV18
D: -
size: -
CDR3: CASSPRGGSGAEAFF
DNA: TGTGCCAGCTCACCAAGAGGGGGATCGGGTGCTGAAGCTTTCTTT

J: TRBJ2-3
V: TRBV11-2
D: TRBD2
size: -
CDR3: CASSLAASGSTDTQYF
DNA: TGTGCCAGCAGCTTAGCGGCTAGCGGTAGCACAGATACGCAGTATTTT

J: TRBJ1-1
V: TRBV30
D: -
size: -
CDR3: CAWRAGIWGGAEAFF
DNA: TGTGCCTGGAGGGCCGGTATTTGGGGCGGGGCTGAAGCTTTCTTT

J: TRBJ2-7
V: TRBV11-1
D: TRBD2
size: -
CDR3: CASSPPPGTSIHEQYF
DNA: TGTGCCAGCAGCCCACCCCCCGGGACTAGTATTCACGAGCAGTACTTC

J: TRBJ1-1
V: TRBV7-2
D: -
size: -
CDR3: CASRERGGWDTEAFF
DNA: TGTGCCAGCAGGGAAAGGGGGGGCTGGGACACTGAAGCTTTCTTT

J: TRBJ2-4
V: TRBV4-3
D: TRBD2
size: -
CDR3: CASSQDPLVGGNIQYF
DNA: TGCGCCAGCAGCCAAGACCCCCTAGTGGGGGGGAACATTCAGTACTTC

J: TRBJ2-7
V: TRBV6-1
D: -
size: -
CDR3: CASTQRGSKYEQYF
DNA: TGTGCCAGCACACAAAGAGGGAGTAAGTACGAGCAGTACTTC

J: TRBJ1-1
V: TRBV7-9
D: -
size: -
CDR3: CASSLNRGSEAFF
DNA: TGTGCCAGCAGCCTAAACCGGGGGAGTGAAGCTTTCTTT

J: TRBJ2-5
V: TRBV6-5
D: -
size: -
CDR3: CASSYSINIQETQYF
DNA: TGTGCCAGCAGTTACTCGATAAACATCCAAGAGACCCAGTACTTC

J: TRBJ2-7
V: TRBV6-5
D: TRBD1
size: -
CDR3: CASSSDRGNYEQYF
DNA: TGTGCCAGCAGTTCGGACAGGGGGAATTACGAGCAGTACTTC

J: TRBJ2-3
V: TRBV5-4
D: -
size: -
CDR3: CASSLDWGSADTQYF
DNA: TGTGCCAGCAGCTTGGATTGGGGTAGCGCAGATACGCAGTATTTT

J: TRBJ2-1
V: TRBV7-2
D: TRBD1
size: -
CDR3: CASSRDRGQDEQFF
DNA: TGTGCCAGCTCCCGGGACAGGGGGCAGGATGAGCAGTTCTTC

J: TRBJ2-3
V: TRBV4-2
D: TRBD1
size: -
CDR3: CASSRDRSSTDTQYF
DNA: TGTGCCAGCAGCCGGGACAGAAGCAGCACAGATACGCAGTATTTT

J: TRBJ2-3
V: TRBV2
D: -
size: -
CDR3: CASSRGLSTDTQYF
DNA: TGTGCCAGCAGCAGGGGATTAAGCACAGATACGCAGTATTTT

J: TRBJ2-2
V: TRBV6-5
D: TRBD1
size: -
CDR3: CASSYTGTANTGELFF
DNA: TGTGCCAGCAGTTACACCGGGACAGCGAACACCGGGGAGCTGTTTTTT

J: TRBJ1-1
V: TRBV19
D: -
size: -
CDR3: CASSIAPNPAEAFF
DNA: TGTGCCAGTAGTATAGCCCCTAACCCGGCTGAAGCTTTCTTT

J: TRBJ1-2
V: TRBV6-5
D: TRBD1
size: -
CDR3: CASSSGETGVDYGYTF
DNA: TGTGCCAGCAGTTCTGGGGAAACAGGGGTCGACTATGGCTACACCTTC

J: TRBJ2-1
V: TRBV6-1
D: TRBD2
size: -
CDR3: CASTRGGSNNEQFF
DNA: TGTGCCAGCACCCGGGGAGGGTCCAACAATGAGCAGTTCTTC

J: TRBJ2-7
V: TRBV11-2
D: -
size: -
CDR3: CASSLVGQDYEQYF
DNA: TGTGCCAGCAGCTTAGTTGGTCAGGACTACGAGCAGTACTTC

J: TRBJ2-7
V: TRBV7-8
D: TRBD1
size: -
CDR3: CASSSTGIYYEQYF
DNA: TGTGCCAGCAGCTCGACAGGGATTTACTACGAGCAGTACTTC

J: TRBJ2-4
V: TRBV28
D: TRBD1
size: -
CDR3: CASSIQGAIAKNIQYF
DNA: TGTGCCAGCAGTATCCAGGGGGCCATAGCCAAAAACATTCAGTACTTC

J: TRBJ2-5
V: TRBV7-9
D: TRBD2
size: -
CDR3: CASSLGLAGDVETQYF
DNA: TGTGCCAGCAGCCTGGGACTAGCGGGAGACGTGGAGACCCAGTACTTC

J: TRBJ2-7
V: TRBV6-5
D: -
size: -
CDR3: CASSYSQGYEQYF
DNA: TGTGCCAGCAGTTACTCCCAGGGCTACGAGCAGTACTTC

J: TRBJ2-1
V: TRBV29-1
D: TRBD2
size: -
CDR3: CSTLGGENEQFF
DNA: TGCAGCACATTGGGGGGGGAGAATGAGCAGTTCTTC

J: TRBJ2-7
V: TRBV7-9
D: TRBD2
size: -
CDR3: CASSPVGGTYEQYF
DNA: TGTGCCAGCAGCCCTGTGGGGGGGACCTACGAGCAGTACTTC

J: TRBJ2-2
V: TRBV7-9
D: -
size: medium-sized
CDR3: CASSHWGESNTGELFF
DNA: TGTGCCAGCAGCCATTGGGGGGAATCAAACACCGGGGAGCTGTTTTTT

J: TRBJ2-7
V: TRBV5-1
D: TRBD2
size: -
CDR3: CASSLALPDQGGEQYF
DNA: TGCGCCAGCAGCTTGGCCCTCCCGGACCAGGGAGGGGAGCAGTACTTC

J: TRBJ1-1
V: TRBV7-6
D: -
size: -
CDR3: CASSFTRNTEAFF
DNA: TGTGCCAGCAGCTTTACAAGGAACACTGAAGCTTTCTTT

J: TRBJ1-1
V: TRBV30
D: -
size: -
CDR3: CAWSDPGEGGAEAFF
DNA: TGTGCCTGGAGTGACCCGGGCGAGGGAGGGGCTGAAGCTTTCTTT

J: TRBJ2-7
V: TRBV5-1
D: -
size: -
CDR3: CASSLEGQGTDEQYF
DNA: TGCGCCAGCAGCTTGGAGGGGCAGGGTACGGACGAGCAGTACTTC

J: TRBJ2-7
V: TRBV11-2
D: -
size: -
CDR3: CASSDNRVRAYEQYF
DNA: TGTGCCAGCAGCGATAACAGGGTTAGGGCCTACGAGCAGTACTTC

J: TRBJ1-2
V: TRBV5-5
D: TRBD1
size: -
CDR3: CASSLGTGALYGYTF
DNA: TGTGCCAGCAGCTTGGGTACAGGGGCTCTCTATGGCTACACCTTC